Below, 19 T cell receptor beta chains from the same sample are listed, as sequenced in a study of Ad26.COV2.S vaccination and SARS-CoV-2 variants. Clones were read by immunoSEQ multiplex PCR, and TCRdb kept only the in-frame ones, dropping some. Among around 310,000 clones listed, roughly 88% were seen once. The treatment here: roughly 20 received Ad26.COV2.S at low or high dose, single or two shots; 5 received placebo; per-sample allocation not given. Material that was analyzed had been drawn on day 63 after the first vaccine or placebo injection. Source: peripheral blood, taken in a trial of Ad26.COV2.S vaccine versus placebo. The receptor set was obtained from a person between 18 and 65 years old who received the Ad26.COV2.S COVID-19 vaccine or a placebo.

J is TRBJ2-7 and V is TRBV2; perhaps TRBD2 as D (5 bases). Trimming pared 4 bases from V and 6 bases from J, leaving 10 bases between. Germline CDR1 and CDR2: SNHLY and FYNNEI. This CDR3 contains 12 residues. CDR3 nucleotides: TGTGCCAGCAGTGCGGGGTTTGGCGAGCAGTACTTC. Protein product: CASSAGFGEQYF.

The chain joins TRBV6-2 or TRBV6-3 to TRBJ2-7; maybe TRBD1 (6 bases). V lost 1 base and J 6 bases, leaving 13 bases between the germline ends. CDR3 length: 14 residues. Germline values: CDR1 MNHEY, CDR2 SVGEGT. Here the CDR3 DNA reads TGTGCCAGCAGTTACTATTACAGGGTCGGCGAGCAGTACTTC. Protein sequence: CASSYYYRVGEQYF.

A single count supports this clone. The chain carries TRBV7-9 and TRBJ2-3; the D is unclear. CDR1 and CDR2 (germline): SEHNR, FQNEAQ (reference sequence). The CDR3 spans 15 residues. Trimming took 1 base from V and 0 from J, leaving 8 bases between them. CDR3 sequence: CASSLVLASTDTQYF. The DNA for the CDR3 is TGTGCCAGCAGCTTAGTCCTTGCTAGCACAGATACGCAGTATTTT.

This clone was recorded once. The chain is built from TRBV7-9 and TRBJ2-1, with D uncertain. Germline V gives CDR1 SEHNR, CDR2 FQNEAQ (reference sequence). There are 12 residues in the CDR3. V shed 2 bases and J shed 8 bases, with 7 bases lying between them. As DNA, the CDR3 is TGTGCCAGCAGCTTAAATGAGTATGAGCAGTTCTTC. Translated, it gives CASSLNEYEQFF.

The rearrangement uses TRBV6-1 and TRBJ1-1; D gene unclear. Trimming removed 3 bases from V and 5 bases from J, with 13 bases in between. Per germline, CDR1 MNHNS and CDR2 SASEGT. This CDR3 contains 14 residues. In DNA form, the CDR3 reads TGTGCCAGCAGTGACCGGGCCGCTAGGACTGAAGCTTTCTTT. Translated: CASSDRAARTEAFF.

The chain joins TRBV5-4 to TRBJ2-3; D is uncertain. CDR1 is SGHNT, CDR2 YYREEE, per germline (reference sequence). The length of the CDR3 is 11 residues. Trimming pared 5 bases from V and 1 base from J, leaving 2 bases between. The CDR3: CASSRTDTQYF. CDR3 coding DNA: TGTGCCAGCAGTCGCACAGATACGCAGTATTTT.

The chain combines TRBV24-1 with TRBJ1-4, with 7 bases that match TRBD1. CDR1 KGHDR and CDR2 SFDVKD come from the germline V gene. After removal of 4 bases from V and 5 bases from J, the junction contained 3 bases not matched to a gene. The CDR3 covers 14 residues. CDR3 in DNA: TGTGCCACCAGTGACGGGACAGACAATGAAAAACTGTTTTTT. This codes for CATSDGTDNEKLFF.

CDR3: CASSDVAQNEQFF. DNA of the CDR3: TGTGCCAGCAGTGACGTAGCCCAAAATGAGCAGTTCTTC. The chain employs TRBV6-4 and TRBJ2-1; no clear D gene. The V end lost 2 bases, the J end lost 7 bases, and 9 bases lay between the germline ends. The CDR3 is made up of 13 amino acids. Germline loops: CDR1 MRHNA, CDR2 SNTAGT.

The chain has TRBV30 and TRBJ1-5; no clear D. V gave up 0 bases and J gave up 7 bases, with 10 bases separating them. This CDR3 is built from 13 residues. CDR1 is GTSNPN and CDR2 is SVGIG in the germline V gene (reference sequence). CDR3 in DNA: TGTGCCTGGAGTGTACTTCTGGGCCAGCCCCAGCATTTT. This encodes CAWSVLLGQPQHF. Complete variable domain (other parts from reference TRBV30 and TRBJ1-5): SQTIHQWPATLVQPVGSPLSLECTVEGTSNPNLYWYRQAAGRGLQLLFYSVGIGQISSEVPQNLSASRPQDRQFILSSKKLLLSDSGFYLCAWSVLLGQPQHFGDGTRLSIL.

This clone was observed once. This sequence joins TRBV6-2 or TRBV6-3 and TRBJ1-1, with D uncertain. The CDR3 is 15 amino acids. Germline V lookup: CDR1 MNHEY, CDR2 SVGEGT. Trimming removed 1 base from V and 1 base from J, with 10 bases in between. The CDR3 loop reads CASSYWVPSNTEAFF. DNA of the CDR3: TGTGCCAGCAGTTACTGGGTCCCCTCGAACACTGAAGCTTTCTTT.

This rearrangement joins TRBV27 to TRBJ1-1; tentative D call: TRBD1 (6 bases). Germline V gene sequence: CDR1 MNHEY, CDR2 SMNVEV (reference sequence). V shed 7 bases and J shed 5 bases, with 17 bases lying between them. There are 14 residues in the CDR3. The CDR3 spells CASTIQGGVTEAFF. Here the CDR3 DNA reads TGTGCCAGCACAATACAGGGTGGAGTGACTGAAGCTTTCTTT.

This rearrangement joins TRBV6-6 to TRBJ1-4; no reliable D call. Trimming pared 8 bases from V and 7 bases from J, leaving 17 bases between. The length of the CDR3 is 14 residues. Germline V CDR1 and CDR2: MNHNY, SVGAGI (reference sequence). CDR3 sequence: CASFVEGSPEKLFF. The DNA for the CDR3 is TGTGCCAGCTTTGTAGAAGGTTCTCCTGAAAAACTGTTTTTT.

The chain employs TRBV7-9 and TRBJ1-2, with a tentative D call TRBD1 (6 bases). The V end was cut by 5 bases, the J end by 7 bases, with 17 bases between. The CDR3 runs 14 residues. Per germline, CDR1 SEHNR and CDR2 FQNEAQ (reference sequence). The CDR3: CASSLHGGESGYTF. CDR3 sequence (DNA): TGTGCCAGCAGCCTTCACGGGGGCGAAAGTGGCTACACCTTC.

V is TRBV4-1 and J is TRBJ2-5; TRBD2 matches at 9 bases. This CDR3 has 16 residues. J lost 4 bases, V lost 1 base, and 7 bases had no gene match. Germline CDR1 reads MGHRA; CDR2 reads YSYEKL. The CDR3 is CASSQGGAAGGETQYF. CDR3 nucleotides: TGCGCCAGCAGCCAAGGGGGAGCAGCGGGAGGAGAGACCCAGTACTTC.

This clone was seen a single time. V and J are TRBV13 and TRBJ2-7; TRBD1 might be the D (6 bases). The CDR3 covers 13 residues. Germline CDR1 is PRHDT and CDR2 is FYEKMQ (reference sequence). Here the CDR3 reads CASSALGTPIFWV. The CDR3, as DNA: TGTGCCAGCAGCGCTTTAGGGACACCAATTTTCTGGGTC.

CDR3 in amino acids: CSVGATPGQTNEKLFF. The CDR3 DNA follows: TGCAGCGTAGGAGCAACTCCAGGGCAAACTAATGAAAAACTGTTTTTT. The V and J genes are TRBV29-1 and TRBJ1-4, with D possibly being TRBD1 (5 bases). There are 16 residues in the CDR3. Germline V gene data show CDR1 as SQVTM and CDR2 as ANQGSEA. V was cut by 6 bases and J by 1 base, with 18 bases left in between. The whole variable domain, remainder taken from reference TRBV29-1 and TRBJ1-4, is SAVISQKPSRDICQRGTSLTIQCQVDSQVTMMFWYRQQPGQSLTLIATANQGSEATYESGFVIDKFPISRPNLTFSTLTVSNMSPEDSSIYLCSVGATPGQTNEKLFFGSGTQLSVL.

The chain employs TRBV29-1 and TRBJ1-4; D gene ambiguous. Trimming removed 6 bases at V and 0 bases at J, with 8 bases between. Germline-derived CDR1 and CDR2 are SQVTM and ANQGSEA. The CDR3 covers 13 residues. The CDR3 loop is CSVEISTNEKLFF. The DNA for the CDR3 is TGCAGCGTAGAAATTTCAACTAATGAAAAACTGTTTTTT.

The chain couples TRBV7-2 to TRBJ1-5; D ambiguous. This CDR3 comprises 14 residues. Germline V CDR1 and CDR2: SGHTA, FQGNSA. With 5 bases removed from V and 5 bases from J, the gap between germline ends came to 13 bases. This CDR3 is CASSPRAGYQPQHF. CDR3 DNA sequence: TGTGCCAGCAGCCCGAGGGCGGGCTATCAGCCCCAGCATTTT.

This clone was detected ten times or more. The chain has TRBV19 and TRBJ1-2; D is perhaps TRBD1 (6 bases). CDR3 size: 13 residues. V was pared by 6 bases and J by 2 bases, with 10 bases between. The V gene's germline CDR1 is LNHDA and CDR2 SQIVND (reference sequence). In DNA, the CDR3 is TGTGCCAGTAGGATTACAGGGAACTATGGCTACACCTTC. Translated: CASRITGNYGYTF.